This T cell receptor (delta chain) was sequenced during a study of TRDV2 sequences in healthy donors (TCRdb year 2020). For context, the study as a whole: Some 20 single-cell-derived gamma9delta2 T cell clones spanning the full range of antitumor activity were TCR-sequenced and traced within the bulk repertoire.

The library was built by means of PCR. Sequencing used an Illumina MiSeq. The source study handled its data this way. Clonotypes represented by only a single read were excluded when reporting TRDV repertoire clonotype frequencies. TCRdb reran clone calling on the public reads with CATT; rows sharing one DNA sequence were then combined. These V and J calls originate from TCRdb's pipeline instead of the authors' own analysis. In this sample the table shows 1,500 to 2,000 delta-chain clones, under 20% of which occur a single time. The ten biggest clones cover around three fifths of the sample. With regard to this clone: The clone's antigen remains unknown. No much larger clone exists at a distance of one base, and base qualities are not known.

Findings and caveats that apply to the study as a whole: TCRdelta clonotypes of several highly reactive clones appeared rare, being undetectable in the bulk sequencing data of their donors. Observed TCRdelta repertoires were highly focused, yet clonotype frequency did not correlate with antitumor functional potential of the respective clone.

Relative to germline, V is missing 1 base and J is missing 0 bases, with 17 bases of the junction outside any gene match. From a lookup of the germline V gene, CDR1 and CDR2 are GEAIGNYY and EKD. The CDR3, cysteine through phenylalanine, is 24 amino acids long. This entry keeps only the CDR3 DNA: 72 bases, framed from base 1. To follow how often functionally characterized gamma9delta2 T cell clones showed up, the researchers ran bulk sequencing on complete TCR delta chain (Vdelta2) repertoires. The Dutch blood bank was the source from which peripheral blood of anonymous healthy donors was purchased. The gamma9delta2 T cells examined in the study came from the peripheral blood of healthy donors.

The sequence links TRDV2 to TRDJ3; 13 central bases correspond to TRDD3. The sample comprised Vd2+ gamma-delta T cells from blood. This specimen's cell subset or site label, interpreted: TCR Vdelta2-expressing (gamma9delta2) T cells. This TCR was sampled from a human donor in good health. Here is the DNA: TGTGCCTGTGACACTCTGCGTCAGACTGGGGGATACGCGGGGAGCTCCTGGGACACCCGACAGATGTTTTTC. Translated, this is CACDTLRQTGGYAGSSWDTRQMFF.